One and the same sample provided the 10 T cell receptor beta chains below, sequenced in a study of T-cell reconstitution after alpha-beta-depleted transplantation in children. TCRbeta library construction was performed incorporating unique molecular identifiers. TCRdb redid the calling of the PCR reads with MiXCR, one entry per CDR3 protein. The sample has nearly 400,000 distinct CDR3 sequences, just over 20% seen once. Source: PBMCs from the stem cell graft donor, taken from the stem cell graft. The receptors originated from a human donor who donated a stem cell graft to a child with acute myeloid leukemia.

This chain connects TRBV29-1 to TRBJ1-2, with a tentative D call TRBD1 (6 bases). With 6 bases removed from V and 8 bases from J, the gap between germline ends came to 19 bases. The germline CDR1 and CDR2 sequences are SQVTM and ANQGSEA. This CDR3 has 13 residues. DNA for the CDR3: TGCAGCGTCGATCACCAGGGGACTGCGGGCTACACCTTC. It encodes CSVDHQGTAGYTF.

In its sample, this clonotype was seen once. The gene calls are TRBV6-5 and TRBJ2-2; TRBD2 matches 10 bases. The germline V gene encodes CDR1 MNHEY and CDR2 SVGAGI. J was trimmed by 0 bases and V by 0 bases; bases with no gene match: 7. The CDR3 runs to 19 residues. CDR3 nucleotides: TGTGCCAGCAGTTACTCGGACCTAGCGGGAGCGTCGAACACCGGGGAGCTGTTTTTT. As protein: CASSYSDLAGASNTGELFF.

The rearrangement links TRBV3-1 to TRBJ2-3; tentative D call: TRBD2 (5 bases). Trimming pared 4 bases from V and 0 bases from J, leaving 14 bases between. Germline V lookup: CDR1 LGHDT, CDR2 YNNKEL (reference sequence). CDR3 length: 16 residues. DNA for the CDR3: TGTGCCAGCAGCCCACGGAGTGCTAGCAGCACAGATACGCAGTATTTT. Residues: CASSPRSASSTDTQYF.

This clonotype was observed a few times. The chain recombines TRBV28 with TRBJ2-7; tentatively, D is TRBD1 or TRBD2 (6 bases each). The germline V and J ends were trimmed by 6 bases and 2 bases, with 17 bases remaining between them. CDR1 is MDHEN, CDR2 SYDVKM, per germline. There are 15 residues in the CDR3. The CDR3 spells CASRGGGSPPYEQYF. Written as DNA, the CDR3 is TGTGCCAGCAGAGGAGGGGGTTCCCCCCCCTACGAGCAGTACTTC.

The chain recombines TRBV20-1 with TRBJ1-2; no clear D. CDR1 DFQATT and CDR2 SNEGSKA come from the germline V gene (reference sequence). The V gene lost 6 bases and the J gene lost 0 bases, with 17 bases spanning the gap. The CDR3 is 15 amino acids. Here the CDR3 reads CSADAVRGANYGYTF. The CDR3 DNA sequence: TGCAGTGCGGACGCAGTCCGGGGAGCTAACTATGGCTACACCTTC.

This clonotype was detected ten times or more. The chain combines TRBV12-3 or TRBV12-4 with TRBJ2-3; 7 nucleotides line up with TRBD2. With V trimmed by 11 bases and J by 1 base, 15 bases remained unmatched. The CDR3 contains 16 residues. The CDR3 region is CASAGLGLGGTDTQYF. In nucleotides, the CDR3 is TGTGCCTCCGCCGGACTAGGACTTGGGGGCACAGATACGCAGTATTTT.

The sample holds a few counts of this clonotype. The chain is built from TRBV7-3 and TRBJ2-2; 8 bases agree with TRBD2. Per the germline V gene, CDR1 is SGHTA and CDR2 is FQGTGA. With V trimmed by 4 bases and J by 7 bases, 14 bases remained unmatched. The CDR3 is 17 residues long. DNA of the CDR3: TGTGCCAGCAGCTCCTTTATTAGAGCGGGAGTTGACGGGGAGCTGTTTTTT. It encodes CASSSFIRAGVDGELFF.

J is TRBJ2-1 and V is TRBV7-2; TRBD2 agrees at 12 bases. There are 15 residues in the CDR3. With 1 base clipped from V and 10 bases from J, the junction kept 5 bases outside the gene matches. CDR1 and CDR2 (germline): SGHTA, FQGNSA. The CDR3 sequence is CASSLGGLAGPEQFF. As DNA, the CDR3 is TGTGCCAGCAGCTTAGGCGGACTAGCGGGACCCGAGCAGTTCTTC.

This clonotype was seen at least ten times. The chain is built from TRBV20-1 and TRBJ2-5, with D possibly being TRBD2 (6 bases). Germline V gene sequence: CDR1 DFQATT, CDR2 SNEGSKA (reference sequence). This CDR3 is 19 amino acids long. With 4 bases removed from V and 4 bases from J, the gap between germline ends came to 31 bases. The CDR3 nucleotides read TGCAGTGCTACCAAACCTCGGGGCCCCGGGAAGGGAGGAAGAGAGACCCAGTACTTC. This sequence encodes CSATKPRGPGKGGRETQYF.

The genes are TRBV5-1 and TRBJ2-5; 8 bases match TRBD1. This CDR3 contains 15 residues. Trimming removed 4 bases from V and 1 base from J; junction bases left unmatched: 6. The V gene's germline CDR1 is SGHRS and CDR2 YFSETQ. CDR3 in amino acids: CASSPWGTGQETQYF. The CDR3 nucleotides are TGCGCCAGCAGCCCCTGGGGGACAGGCCAAGAGACCCAGTACTTC.